This entry describes one T cell receptor beta chain. The target antigen is unknown. CDR1 and CDR2 from the germline V gene are SQVTM and ANQGSEA. This CDR3 is built from 14 residues. Trimming left V 4 bases short and J 7 bases short, with 16 bases between. The entry originates in a study of cytomegalovirus exposure and HLA in healthy donors. Study-wide results and limits: Follow-up analysis later connected one missense variant in DCLRE1C with trimming of TCR beta V- and J-genes. Among the most significant clusters, several appeared linked to common viral pathogens in a later analysis.

Vbeta (60) and Jbeta (13) primers were used in the PCR. Original processing methods: In a later analysis, roughly 11 million of tens of millions of unique beta chains occurred in at least two donors. The protocol was immunoSEQ multiplex PCR, while the TCRdb copy is restricted to in-frame clones and leaves out a portion. V, J and clone size derive from that table, while D and trimming were established from the DNA sequence. The sample shows 95,000 to 150,000 clones, over 65% of them seen only once. The sample taken for sequencing was PBMCs. The chain has TRBV29-1 and TRBJ2-2, with D tentatively TRBD1 (6 bases). This TCR was sampled from a man aged 50-60 years in good health and CMV-seronegative. CDR3 coding DNA: TGCAGCGTTGGTGTGGGGGCGCGAATCGGGGAGCTGTTTTTT. As protein: CSVGVGARIGELFF.